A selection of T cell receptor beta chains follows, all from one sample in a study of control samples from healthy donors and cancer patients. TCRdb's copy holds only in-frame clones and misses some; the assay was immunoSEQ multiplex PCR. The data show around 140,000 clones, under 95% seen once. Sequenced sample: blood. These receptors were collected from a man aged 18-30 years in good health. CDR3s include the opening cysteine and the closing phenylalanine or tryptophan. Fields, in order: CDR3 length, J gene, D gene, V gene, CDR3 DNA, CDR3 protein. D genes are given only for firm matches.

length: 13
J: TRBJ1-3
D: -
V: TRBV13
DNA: TGTGCCAGCAGCACCGCGGAGGGAAACACCATATATTTT
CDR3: CASSTAEGNTIYF

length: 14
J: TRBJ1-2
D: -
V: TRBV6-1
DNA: TGTGCCAGCAGTGAAGCAGGGACAAACTATGGCTACACCTTC
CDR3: CASSEAGTNYGYTF

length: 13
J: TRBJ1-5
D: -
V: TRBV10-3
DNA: TGTGCCATCAGTGCGCAGGGTCAACAGCCCCAGCATTTT
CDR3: CAISAQGQQPQHF

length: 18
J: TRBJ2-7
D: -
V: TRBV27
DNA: TGTGCCAGCAGTCTAGTTGGGGGAGCGACAGGTTATTACTACGAGCAGTACTTC
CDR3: CASSLVGGATGYYYEQYF

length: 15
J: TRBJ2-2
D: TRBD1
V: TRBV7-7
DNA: TGTGCTAGCAGCCGCGGGACAGGGAACACCGGGGAGCTGTTTTTT
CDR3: CASSRGTGNTGELFF

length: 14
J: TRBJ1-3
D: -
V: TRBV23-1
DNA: TGCGCCAGCAGTCCAGTAGGGGGGGTAAACACCATATATTTT
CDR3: CASSPVGGVNTIYF

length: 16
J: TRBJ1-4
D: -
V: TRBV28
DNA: TGTGCCAGCAGACGCCGGGGCTTTGGGGGCGATGAAAAACTGTTTTTT
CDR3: CASRRRGFGGDEKLFF

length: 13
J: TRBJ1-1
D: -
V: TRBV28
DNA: TGTGCCAGCAGTAACCTTGGGGACACTGAAGCTTTCTTT
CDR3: CASSNLGDTEAFF

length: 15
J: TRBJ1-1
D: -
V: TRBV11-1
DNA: TGTGCCAGCAGCTTGAGGGGGGCGGAGAACACTGAAGCTTTCTTT
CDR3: CASSLRGAENTEAFF

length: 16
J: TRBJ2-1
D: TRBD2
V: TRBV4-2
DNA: TGTGCCAGCAGCCAAGCGTGGCTAGCGGACTACAATGAGCAGTTCTTC
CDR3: CASSQAWLADYNEQFF